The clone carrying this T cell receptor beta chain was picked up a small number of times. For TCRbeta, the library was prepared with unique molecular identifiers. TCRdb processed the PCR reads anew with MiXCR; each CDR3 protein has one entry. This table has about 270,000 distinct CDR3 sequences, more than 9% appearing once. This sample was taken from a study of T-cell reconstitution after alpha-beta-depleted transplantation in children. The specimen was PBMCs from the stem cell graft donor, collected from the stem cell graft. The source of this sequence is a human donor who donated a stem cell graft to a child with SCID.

DNA of the CDR3: TGTGCCAGCAGTCCACTACTAGCGGGGGACCATCAGACCCAGTACTTC. It specifies CASSPLLAGDHQTQYF. This chain connects TRBV12-3 or TRBV12-4 to TRBJ2-5; 11 bases agree with TRBD2. The length of the CDR3 is 16 residues. Losses at the gene ends were 5 bases for V and 6 bases for J; bases not matched to a gene: 11.